Following are 27 T cell receptor beta chains from one sample sequenced in a study of cytomegalovirus exposure and HLA in healthy donors. Researchers ran the PCR with 60 Vbeta and 13 Jbeta primers. Clones were sequenced by immunoSEQ multiplex PCR, and TCRdb holds only the in-frame ones, with some missing. This sample yields 190,000 or so clones, of which about 76% are seen a single time; approximately 0.4% belongs to the top ten. Sequencing was carried out using PBMCs. These receptor sequences come from a male donor in good health and CMV-seropositive.

The chain employs TRBV9 and TRBJ2-3, with 7 nucleotides matching TRBD2. V was pared by 4 bases and J by 6 bases, with 14 bases of the junction left unmatched. Germline values: CDR1 SGDLS, CDR2 YYNGEE. This CDR3 is 16 amino acids long. CDR3 in DNA: TGTGCCAGCAGCTTACTGGGGGGGACCCAAGGGGATACGCAGTATTTT. Encoded protein: CASSLLGGTQGDTQYF.

The table lists this clone with a few counts. This chain's CDR3 is CASSQDLGLAGGVGTDTQYF. The CDR3 coding sequence is TGCGCCAGCAGCCAAGATTTAGGACTAGCGGGGGGCGTCGGCACAGATACGCAGTATTTT. The V and J genes are TRBV4-3 and TRBJ2-3; 14 nucleotides align to TRBD2. The CDR3 has 20 residues. Per the germline V gene, CDR1 is LGHNA and CDR2 is YSLEER. Trimming took 0 bases from V and 1 from J; bases not matched to a gene: 9.

V gene TRBV27 combines with J gene TRBJ2-5; D gene unclear. CDR1 and CDR2 (germline): MNHEY, SMNVEV (reference sequence). The CDR3 spans 15 residues. Trimming removed 2 bases from V and 1 base from J, with 11 bases in between. CDR3 protein: CASSLSLYRQETQYF. The CDR3 bases are TGTGCCAGCAGTTTAAGTCTCTACCGCCAAGAGACCCAGTACTTC.

The chain joins TRBV7-2 to TRBJ2-7; D gene ambiguous. This CDR3 has 11 amino acids. The V and J ends lost 6 bases and 1 base respectively, with 4 bases between them. Germline assignment: CDR1 SGHTA and CDR2 FQGNSA. CDR3 in DNA: TGTGCCAGCAGGAGGTCCTACGAGCAGTACTTC. Translation gives CASRRSYEQYF.

The chain combines TRBV7-7 with TRBJ2-7, with D perhaps TRBD1 (5 bases). Trimming took off 4 bases at V and 5 bases at J, with 12 bases between the two ends. The CDR3 length is 13 residues. Germline V lookup: CDR1 SSHAT, CDR2 FNYEAQ (reference sequence). CDR3 nucleotide sequence: TGTGCCAGCAGCTACACAGGAACGGACGAGCAGTACTTC. Translated, it gives CASSYTGTDEQYF.

This clone showed up just a few times. The rearrangement joins TRBV2 to TRBJ1-5; a weak D match, TRBD1 (5 bases). The CDR3 covers 15 residues. CDR1 is SNHLY, CDR2 FYNNEI, per germline. The ends were cut back, 7 bases at V and 1 base at J, with 14 bases in the middle. The CDR3 nucleotides read TGTGCCAGCAATCCGGGAGGGGAAAGCAATCAGCCCCAGCATTTT. Protein sequence: CASNPGGESNQPQHF.

V and J are TRBV7-2 and TRBJ2-1; perhaps TRBD1 as D (6 bases). V lost 4 bases and J lost 13, with 14 bases in between. The CDR3 extends over 12 amino acids. Germline CDR1 and CDR2: SGHTA and FQGNSA. DNA for the CDR3: TGTGCCAGCAGCTCACAGGGCTTTTTTCAGTTCTTC. Translated: CASSSQGFFQFF.

The J gene is TRBJ2-2, the V gene TRBV6-5, with D tentatively TRBD2 (5 bases). Germline CDR1 and CDR2: MNHEY and SVGAGI. There are 15 residues in the CDR3. Trimming pared 4 bases from V and 5 bases from J, leaving 14 bases between. The CDR3 region is CASSSNPRGTGELFF. The CDR3 DNA is TGTGCCAGCAGTTCCAACCCTCGGGGAACCGGGGAGCTGTTTTTT.

The chain recombines TRBV4-2 with TRBJ1-1; TRBD1 might be the D (6 bases). Trimming stripped 4 bases from V and 0 bases from J, with 15 bases between. The germline V gene has CDR1 LGHNA and CDR2 YNFKEQ. The CDR3 runs to 16 residues. The CDR3 here is CASSPYGQILNTEAFF. The CDR3 DNA reads as TGTGCCAGCAGCCCATACGGACAGATCTTGAACACTGAAGCTTTCTTT.

The V call is TRBV6-1, the J call TRBJ2-1; D is perhaps TRBD1 (6 bases). Looked up from germline, CDR1 is MNHNS and CDR2 is SASEGT. This CDR3 region has 14 residues. V lost 11 bases and J lost 7, with 21 bases in between. In DNA, the CDR3 is TGTGCCGGTGCTCAGGGGCGCTCGGTGAATGAGCAGTTCTTC. Protein sequence: CAGAQGRSVNEQFF.

The chain joins TRBV2 to TRBJ2-7, with 10 bases aligning to TRBD2. The germline V gene has CDR1 SNHLY and CDR2 FYNNEI. The J segment lost 4 bases and the V segment lost 4 bases, leaving 10 bases of the junction unmatched. CDR3 length: 16 residues. The DNA for the CDR3 is TGTGCCAGCAGTGTCCTAGCGGGGGCCCTTGATTACGAGCAGTACTTC. Translation: CASSVLAGALDYEQYF.

The V call is TRBV12-5, the J call TRBJ1-1, with TRBD1 identical over 9 bases. CDR3 length: 15 amino acids. Germline V CDR1 and CDR2: LGHNT, FRNRAP. The ends lost 7 bases at V and 4 bases at J; junction bases unmatched: 10. The CDR3: CASVQQGALSTEAFF. Written as DNA, the CDR3 is TGTGCTAGTGTTCAACAGGGGGCCCTGAGCACTGAAGCTTTCTTT.

The chain links TRBV29-1 to TRBJ2-1, with 9 bases identical to TRBD2. The CDR3 is made up of 13 amino acids. CDR1 SQVTM and CDR2 ANQGSEA come from the germline V gene. V was pared by 6 bases and J by 3 bases, with 3 bases of the junction left unmatched. The CDR3 region is CSVASGDYNEQFF. CDR3 in DNA: TGCAGCGTGGCTAGCGGGGACTACAATGAGCAGTTCTTC.

This clone appeared once. The CDR3 DNA reads TGTGCCAGCAGCTTTACGGAGAACGTGAACACTGAAGCTTTCTTT. Protein product: CASSFTENVNTEAFF. The rearrangement links TRBV27 to TRBJ1-1, with D hard to call. The CDR3 runs 15 residues. Germline V CDR1 and CDR2: MNHEY, SMNVEV (reference sequence). Trimming removed 6 bases at V and 0 bases at J, with 14 bases between.

This chain links TRBV6-5 with TRBJ2-3; TRBD2 matches 12 bases. Looked up from germline, CDR1 is MNHEY and CDR2 is SVGAGI. This CDR3 has 16 residues. V gave up 2 bases and J gave up 4 bases; unmatched junction bases: 4. CDR3 coding DNA: TGTGCCAGCAGTTACGCGACTAGCGGGAGAGCAGATACGCAGTATTTT. Its protein is CASSYATSGRADTQYF.

This chain joins TRBV6-6 and TRBJ1-2, with unresolved D. The CDR3 sequence is 11 residues long. Germline values: CDR1 MNHNY, CDR2 SVGAGI (reference sequence). The V and J ends lost 6 bases and 6 bases respectively, with 8 bases between them. CDR3 amino acids: CASSPDNGYTF. The DNA for the CDR3 is TGTGCCAGCAGCCCAGACAATGGCTACACCTTC.

The chain joins TRBV11-1 to TRBJ1-5, with TRBD1 identical over 12 bases. CDR1 SGHAT and CDR2 FQDESV come from the germline V gene (reference sequence). The CDR3 has 16 amino acids. The trim removed 4 bases at V and 7 bases at J, leaving 8 bases unmatched. CDR3 sequence (DNA): TGTGCCAGCAGCTCCGGGACAGGGGGCGCCGGGCAGCCCCAGCATTTT. Protein: CASSSGTGGAGQPQHF. The full variable domain, its missing parts supplied by reference TRBV11-1 and TRBJ1-5, is EAEVAQSPRYKITEKSQAVAFWCDPISGHATLYWYRQILGQGPELLVQFQDESVVDDSQLPKDRFSAERLKGVDSTLKIQPAELGDSAMYLCASSSGTGGAGQPQHFGDGTRLSIL.

The gene calls are TRBV18 and TRBJ2-7; 7 bases fit TRBD1. Germline lookup yields CDR1 KGHSH and CDR2 LQKENI. V was pared by 4 bases and J by 4 bases, with 7 bases of the junction left unmatched. The CDR3 covers 14 residues. CDR3 amino acids: CASSLSGTAYEQYF. Here the CDR3 DNA reads TGTGCCAGCTCACTTTCCGGGACAGCTTACGAGCAGTACTTC.

The V and J genes are TRBV9 and TRBJ1-2; the match to TRBD1 covers 10 bases. The CDR3 spans 14 residues. With 4 bases clipped from V and 8 bases from J, the junction kept 8 bases outside the gene matches. In germline, CDR1 is SGDLS, CDR2 YYNGEE. The CDR3, as DNA: TGTGCCAGCAGCCCCCGATTGGGACAGGGGGGCTACACCTTC. This sequence encodes CASSPRLGQGGYTF.

The V call is TRBV5-1, the J call TRBJ1-4; perhaps TRBD1 as D (6 bases). Per germline, CDR1 SGHRS and CDR2 YFSETQ. V was pared by 2 bases and J by 7 bases, with 15 bases between. This CDR3 spans 15 amino acids. The CDR3 here is CASSFLQGRSEKLFF. The CDR3 nucleotides are TGCGCCAGCAGCTTTCTTCAGGGGCGCAGTGAAAAACTGTTTTTT. Full variable domain (rest looked up from reference TRBV5-1 and TRBJ1-4): KAGVTQTPRYLIKTRGQQVTLSCSPISGHRSVSWYQQTPGQGLQFLFEYFSETQRNKGNFPGRFSGRQFSNSRSEMNVSTLELGDSALYLCASSFLQGRSEKLFFGSGTQLSVL.

V and J are TRBV9 and TRBJ1-1; 7 bases match TRBD1. The length of the CDR3 is 16 residues. Germline V lookup: CDR1 SGDLS, CDR2 YYNGEE. J lost 1 base, V lost 3 bases, and 9 bases had no gene match. CDR3 protein: CASSGQTGITNTEAFF. CDR3 nucleotides: TGTGCCAGCAGCGGTCAGACAGGGATTACGAACACTGAAGCTTTCTTT.

This chain connects TRBV9 to TRBJ2-5, with 7 bases fitting TRBD1. Germline CDR1 SGDLS, CDR2 YYNGEE. This CDR3 has 13 amino acids. The V segment lost 3 bases and the J segment 4 bases; nucleotides outside the gene matches: 3. The CDR3 protein is CASSDSGGETQYF. The CDR3 coding sequence is TGTGCCAGCAGCGACTCAGGGGGAGAGACCCAGTACTTC.

The chain is built from TRBV5-6 and TRBJ2-3; unclear D gene. Germline V gives CDR1 SGHDT, CDR2 YYEEEE. The CDR3 has 15 amino acids. Trimming removed 3 bases from V and 0 bases from J, with 11 bases in between. CDR3: CASSYTLRSTDTQYF. The DNA of the CDR3 is TGTGCCAGCAGCTACACGTTGCGGAGCACAGATACGCAGTATTTT.

This rearrangement joins TRBV9 to TRBJ2-1; D is undetermined. This CDR3 is built from 15 residues. Germline CDR1 SGDLS, CDR2 YYNGEE. V lost 0 bases and J 2 bases, leaving 9 bases between the germline ends. CDR3: CASSVESSAYNEQFF. As DNA, the CDR3 is TGTGCCAGCAGCGTAGAAAGCTCTGCCTACAATGAGCAGTTCTTC.

The gene calls are TRBV19 and TRBJ1-4; 12 bases map to TRBD1. The J segment lost 0 bases and the V segment lost 6 bases, leaving 8 bases of the junction unmatched. CDR1 and CDR2 from the germline V gene are LNHDA and SQIVND (reference sequence). The CDR3 loop spans 18 amino acids. The CDR3 region is CASRPQGQGAPTNEKLFF. The CDR3 nucleotides are TGTGCCAGTAGACCCCAGGGACAGGGGGCACCAACTAATGAAAAACTGTTTTTT.

Here the CDR3 reads CASSPATRDEQYF. CDR3 bases: TGCGCCAGCAGCCCCGCAACCCGGGACGAGCAGTACTTC. J is TRBJ2-7 and V is TRBV4-3; D uncertain. The CDR3 totals 13 residues. The germline V and J ends were trimmed by 4 bases and 5 bases, with 12 bases remaining between them. Germline values: CDR1 LGHNA, CDR2 YSLEER.

The CDR3 nucleotides read TGTGCCAGCAGCCCAAGTACGGGGTTGGGCTACACCTTC. It encodes CASSPSTGLGYTF. V and J are TRBV7-2 and TRBJ1-2; D is undetermined. Deletions cut 5 bases from V and 8 bases from J, with 15 bases between. This CDR3 is built from 13 residues. CDR1 and CDR2 from the germline V gene are SGHTA and FQGNSA. Full variable domain (missing parts from reference TRBV7-2 and TRBJ1-2): GAGVSQSPSNKVTEKGKDVELRCDPISGHTALYWYRQSLGQGLEFLIYFQGNSAPDKSGLPSDRFSAERTGGSVSTLTIQRTQQEDSAVYLCASSPSTGLGYTFGSGTRLTVV.